This note documents a single T cell receptor (beta chain) sequence. Its binding antigen is unknown. Per-nucleotide qualities are absent, and no much larger clonotype sits a single base away. Every donor was a healthy Caucasian. The data belong to a study of identical twins (dated by TCRdb to between 2015 and 2016). Describing the broader study: TCR alpha and beta repertoires from monozygotic twins, unrelated adults of various ages and cord blood were deep-sequenced to test whether fetal clonotypes persist. Replicate twin experiments were performed at different times using different library preparation protocols to rule out contamination. Overall results and qualifications from the work: Recombination models systematically underestimated out-of-frame TCR alpha sharing in monozygotic twins but agreed with sharing between unrelated individuals. Compared with coincidental sharing between unrelated individuals, an excess of low generation-probability sequences was observed among out-of-frame TCR alpha sequences shared between twins. Because the same donors could not be followed over many years, the conclusions depended on cross-sectional statistical analysis. Fewer insertions were carried by abundant cord blood beta clonotypes, a similar but weaker trend appeared in young adult naive repertoires, and no such trend appeared in memory repertoires. In beta out-of-frame sequences, excess twin sharing was weaker, because having fewer shared sequences lowered the signal-to-noise ratio. Zero-insertion analyses could be partly confounded by invariant T cells such as MAIT and iNKT, though diverse VJ usage argued against such confounding for most clonotypes.

Reading from cysteine to phenylalanine, the CDR3 counts 16 amino acids. The sequence is cut down to CDR3 DNA, 48 bases in frame from base 1. The trim is 4 bases for V and 3 bases for J, with a gap of 15 bases between the germline ends. CDR1 PRHDT and CDR2 FYEKMQ are derived from the germline V gene (reference sequence). The library was prepared using 5' RACE. TCRdb records Illumina HiSeq 2000 as the sequencer. A universal primer binding site was added through template switching, and the final cDNA carried a unique molecular identifier so that TCR cDNA molecules could be counted accurately. First-strand cDNA for TCR alpha and beta chains was synthesized from specific primers in the conserved constant-segment region. To control for contamination, every cDNA library carried two barcodes: a SMART-Mk sample barcode plus Illumina barcodes. TruSeq adapter sequences, together with Illumina sample barcodes, were added in two successive PCR steps. The Illumina HiSeq platform was used with custom primers to sequence TCR alpha and beta cDNA libraries. For the original study's pipeline: Unique molecular identifiers were extracted from raw reads with MiGEC, and CDR3 positions were determined with MiXCR. Recombination models were inferred per individual with the repgenHMM and IGoR tools using an EM algorithm. Shared clonotypes were analyzed with the tcR package in R, and sharing was normalized by the product of cloneset sizes. Out-of-frame nonproductive sequences were analyzed to study raw recombination free of thymic and clonal selection effects. TCRdb itself trimmed the public reads at Q25 with fastp, ran MiXCR and retained productive beta chains. For every CDR3 protein sequence, its rows merge into one entry that carries the most common genes and DNA. TCRdb, not the original authors, processed these V and J calls. The sample table holds more than 1.5 million distinct CDR3 sequences, of which around a third were seen once. The ten top clones hold around 0.25% of the sample.

Sequenced input: cord blood. This chain joins TRBV13 to TRBJ1-4; 5 matching bases give a weak D call of TRBD1. This receptor was taken from a newborn girl in good health. The CDR3 loop reads CASSSLSGGSNEKLFF. The DNA sequence is as follows: TGTGCCAGCAGCTCTTTATCTGGGGGGTCTAATGAAAAACTGTTTTTT.